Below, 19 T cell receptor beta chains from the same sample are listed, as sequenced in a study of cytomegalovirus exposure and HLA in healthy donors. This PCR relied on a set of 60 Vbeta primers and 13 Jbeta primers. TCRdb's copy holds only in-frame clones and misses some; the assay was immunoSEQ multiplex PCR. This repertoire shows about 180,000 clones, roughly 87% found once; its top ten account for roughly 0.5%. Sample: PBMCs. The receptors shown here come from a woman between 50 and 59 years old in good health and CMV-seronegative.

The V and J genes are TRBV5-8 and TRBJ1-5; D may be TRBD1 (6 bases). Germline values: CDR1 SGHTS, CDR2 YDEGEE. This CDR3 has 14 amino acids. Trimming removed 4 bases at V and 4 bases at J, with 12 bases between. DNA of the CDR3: TGTGCCAGCAGCGGGCAGGGGTTAAATCAGCCCCAGCATTTT. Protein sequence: CASSGQGLNQPQHF.

The DNA for the CDR3 is TGTGCCAGCAGTTCCAGGACTAGCGGGAATGAGCAGTTCTTC. It specifies CASSSRTSGNEQFF. The chain carries TRBV27 and TRBJ2-1; TRBD2 matches at 11 bases. This CDR3 spans 14 amino acids. Germline CDR1 and CDR2: MNHEY and SMNVEV (reference sequence). The ends lost 4 bases at V and 7 bases at J; junction bases unmatched: 3.

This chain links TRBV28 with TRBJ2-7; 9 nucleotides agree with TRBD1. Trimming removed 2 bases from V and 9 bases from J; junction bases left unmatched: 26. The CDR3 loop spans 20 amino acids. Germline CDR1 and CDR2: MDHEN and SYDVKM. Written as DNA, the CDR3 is TGTGCCAGCAGTTTAATGTGGTATCGGACAGGGGCCTACGAGCGGAAGGGGCAGTACTTC. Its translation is CASSLMWYRTGAYERKGQYF. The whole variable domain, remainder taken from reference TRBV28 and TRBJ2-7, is DVKVTQSSRYLVKRTGEKVFLECVQDMDHENMFWYRQDPGLGLRLIYFSYDVKMKEKGDIPEGYSVSREKKERFSLILESASTNQTSMYLCASSLMWYRTGAYERKGQYFGPGTRLTVT.

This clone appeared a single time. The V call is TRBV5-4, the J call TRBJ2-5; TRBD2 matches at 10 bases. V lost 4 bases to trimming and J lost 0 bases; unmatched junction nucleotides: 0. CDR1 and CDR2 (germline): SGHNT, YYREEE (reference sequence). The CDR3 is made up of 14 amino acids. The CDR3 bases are TGTGCCAGCAGCACTAGCGGGAACCAAGAGACCCAGTACTTC. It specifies CASSTSGNQETQYF.

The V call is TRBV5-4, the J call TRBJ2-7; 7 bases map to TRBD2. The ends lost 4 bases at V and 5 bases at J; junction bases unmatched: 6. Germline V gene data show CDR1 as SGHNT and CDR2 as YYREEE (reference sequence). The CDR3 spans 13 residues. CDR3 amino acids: CASSPTSEDEQYF. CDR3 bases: TGTGCCAGCAGCCCCACTAGCGAGGACGAGCAGTACTTC.

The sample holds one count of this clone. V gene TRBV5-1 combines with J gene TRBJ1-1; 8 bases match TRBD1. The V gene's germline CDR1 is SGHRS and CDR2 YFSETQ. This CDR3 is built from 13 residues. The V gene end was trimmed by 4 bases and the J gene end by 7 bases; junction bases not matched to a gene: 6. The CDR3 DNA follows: TGCGCCAGCAGCCCCGGACAGGGTAATGAAGCTTTCTTT. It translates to CASSPGQGNEAFF.

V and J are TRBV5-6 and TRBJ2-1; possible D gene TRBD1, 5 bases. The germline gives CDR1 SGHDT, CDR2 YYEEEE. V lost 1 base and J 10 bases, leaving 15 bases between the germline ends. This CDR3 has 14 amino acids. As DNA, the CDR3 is TGTGCCAGCAGCTTGATAAGTCCCAGGGCGGAGCAGTTCTTC. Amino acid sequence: CASSLISPRAEQFF. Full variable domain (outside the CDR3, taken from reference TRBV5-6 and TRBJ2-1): DAGVTQSPTHLIKTRGQQVTLRCSPKSGHDTVSWYQQALGQGPQFIFQYYEEEERQRGNFPDRFSGHQFPNYSSELNVNALLLGDSALYLCASSLISPRAEQFFGPGTRLTVL.

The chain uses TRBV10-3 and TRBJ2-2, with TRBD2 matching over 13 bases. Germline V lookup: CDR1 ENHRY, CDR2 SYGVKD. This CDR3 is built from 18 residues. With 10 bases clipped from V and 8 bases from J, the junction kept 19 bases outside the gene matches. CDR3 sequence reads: CATQGTSGINANSGELFF. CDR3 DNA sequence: TGTGCCACCCAGGGGACTAGCGGGATTAATGCCAATTCTGGGGAGCTGTTTTTT.

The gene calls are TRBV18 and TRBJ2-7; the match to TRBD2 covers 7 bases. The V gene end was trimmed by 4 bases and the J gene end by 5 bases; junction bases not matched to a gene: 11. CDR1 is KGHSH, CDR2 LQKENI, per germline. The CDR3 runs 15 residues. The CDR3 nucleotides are TGTGCCAGCTCACGACGATCCGGGACTACCGACGAGCAGTACTTC. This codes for CASSRRSGTTDEQYF.

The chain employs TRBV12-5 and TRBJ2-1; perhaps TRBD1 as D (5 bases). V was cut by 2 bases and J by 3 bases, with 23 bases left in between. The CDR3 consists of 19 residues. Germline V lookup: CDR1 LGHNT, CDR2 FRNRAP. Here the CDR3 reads CASGLTPIRASEFYNEQFF. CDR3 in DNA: TGTGCTAGTGGTTTGACACCAATCAGGGCATCCGAATTCTACAATGAGCAGTTCTTC.

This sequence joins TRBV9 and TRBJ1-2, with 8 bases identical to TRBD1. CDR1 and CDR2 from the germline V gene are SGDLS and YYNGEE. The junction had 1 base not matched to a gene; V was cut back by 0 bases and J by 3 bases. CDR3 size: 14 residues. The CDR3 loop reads CASSVVDRDYGYTF. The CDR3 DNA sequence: TGTGCCAGCAGCGTAGTGGACAGGGACTATGGCTACACCTTC.

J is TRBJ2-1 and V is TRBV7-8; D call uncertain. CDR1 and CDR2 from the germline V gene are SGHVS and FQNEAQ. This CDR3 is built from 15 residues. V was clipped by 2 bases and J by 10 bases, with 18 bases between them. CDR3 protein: CASSLHPVARSEQFF. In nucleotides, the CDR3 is TGTGCCAGCAGCTTACATCCCGTAGCCCGTTCCGAGCAGTTCTTC.

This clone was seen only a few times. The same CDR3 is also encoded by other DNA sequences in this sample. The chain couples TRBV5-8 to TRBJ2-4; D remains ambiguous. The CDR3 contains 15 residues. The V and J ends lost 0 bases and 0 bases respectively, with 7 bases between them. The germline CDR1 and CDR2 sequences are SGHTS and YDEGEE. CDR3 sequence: CASSLVLLAKNIQYF. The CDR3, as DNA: TGTGCCAGCAGCTTGGTACTCCTAGCCAAAAACATTCAGTACTTC.

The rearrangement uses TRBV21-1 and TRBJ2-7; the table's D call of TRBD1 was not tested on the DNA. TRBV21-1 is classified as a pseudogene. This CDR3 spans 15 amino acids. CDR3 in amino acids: CASSKAGRLSYEQYF. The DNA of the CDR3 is TGTGCCAGCAGCAAAGCAGGCAGGCTCTCCTACGAGCAGTACTTC.

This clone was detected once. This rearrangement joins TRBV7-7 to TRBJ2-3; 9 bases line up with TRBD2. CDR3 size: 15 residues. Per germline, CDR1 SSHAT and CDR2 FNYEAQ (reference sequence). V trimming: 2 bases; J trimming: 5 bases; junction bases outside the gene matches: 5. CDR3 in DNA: TGTGCCAGCAGCTTAAATCCGACTAGCGGAGATACGCAGTATTTT. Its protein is CASSLNPTSGDTQYF.

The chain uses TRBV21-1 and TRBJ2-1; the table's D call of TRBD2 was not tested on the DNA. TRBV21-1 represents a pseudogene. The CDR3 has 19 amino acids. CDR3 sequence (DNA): TGTGCCAGCAGCATTAGGACTAGCGGGGGATCGACCTCCTACAATGAGCAGTTCTTC. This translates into CASSIRTSGGSTSYNEQFF.

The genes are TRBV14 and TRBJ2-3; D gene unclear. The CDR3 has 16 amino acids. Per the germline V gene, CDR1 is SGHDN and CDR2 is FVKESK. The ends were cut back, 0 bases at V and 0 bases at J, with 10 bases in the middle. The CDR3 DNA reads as TGTGCCAGCAGCCAAGATCAGGATTCTAGCACAGATACGCAGTATTTT. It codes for CASSQDQDSSTDTQYF.

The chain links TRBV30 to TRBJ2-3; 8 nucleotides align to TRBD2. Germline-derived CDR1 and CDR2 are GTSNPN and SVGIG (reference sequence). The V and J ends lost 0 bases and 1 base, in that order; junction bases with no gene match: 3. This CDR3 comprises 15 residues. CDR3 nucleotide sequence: TGTGCCTGGAGTGTTGCGGGGGGCCGCACAGATACGCAGTATTTT. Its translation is CAWSVAGGRTDTQYF. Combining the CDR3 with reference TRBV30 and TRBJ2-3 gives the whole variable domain SQTIHQWPATLVQPVGSPLSLECTVEGTSNPNLYWYRQAAGRGLQLLFYSVGIGQISSEVPQNLSASRPQDRQFILSSKKLLLSDSGFYLCAWSVAGGRTDTQYFGPGTRLTVL.

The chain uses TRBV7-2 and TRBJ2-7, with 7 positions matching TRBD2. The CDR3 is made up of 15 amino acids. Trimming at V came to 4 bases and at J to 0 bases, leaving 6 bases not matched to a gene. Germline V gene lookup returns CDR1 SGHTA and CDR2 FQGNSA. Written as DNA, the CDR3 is TGTGCCAGCAGCTCGCGAGCGGGGTTCTCCTACGAGCAGTACTTC. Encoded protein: CASSSRAGFSYEQYF.